This paragraph reports one TCR beta chain. Antigen: not known. This sample was taken from a study of a mutant IDH1 vaccine in newly diagnosed glioma. Turning to the study itself: Vaccination of patients was performed eight times, in weeks 1, 3, 5, 7, 11, 15, 19 and 23.

The time point here: week 5, during vaccination. Each dose of the vaccine consisted of 300 ug of mutant IDH1 20-mer peptide, with topical imiquimod. Deletions cut 3 bases from V and 2 bases from J, with 7 bases between. The CDR3 consists of 14 residues. Germline V gene data show CDR1 as SEHNR and CDR2 as FQNEAQ (reference sequence). Libraries were prepared by immunoSEQ multiplex PCR; TCRdb keeps only in-frame clonotypes and omits some of them. In the table there are just under 80,000 clones, 75% to 95% of which are singletons. The starting material was PBMCs, obtained from a glioma patient whose treatment included an IDH1 peptide vaccine. The clonotype comes from a woman aged 45 to 65 with glioma. The chain combines TRBV7-9 with TRBJ2-2, with D perhaps TRBD2 (5 bases). DNA of the CDR3: TGTGCCAGCAGCTTCACTAGAAACACCGGGGAGCTGTTTTTT. Translating gives CASSFTRNTGELFF.